These T cell receptor beta chains were read from a single sample in a study of shared clonotypes between healthy human individuals. Here immunoSEQ multiplex PCR was the method, and the copy in TCRdb shows in-frame clones only, minus some. The repertoire includes about 2.4 million clones, over 85% of them detected once, and approximately 0.37% sits in the top ten. The sequencing sample was made of naive CD4+ T cells from PBMCs. The receptors were gathered from a man between 18 and 35 years old in good health. Some clones in this sample may be carry-over from other donors' samples. Both conserved end residues are part of each CDR3. The D gene is left open where the match is weak. A clone size is listed for some rows: how often the clone was seen (once, few, many), or a class if it is expanded.

clone_size d_call j_call v_call cdr3_aa cdr3_nt
NA NA TRBJ1-5 TRBV27 CASSFWGNQPQHF TGTGCCAGCAGTTTTTGGGGGAATCAGCCCCAGCATTTT
NA NA TRBJ1-4 TRBV25-1 CASNGDTYEKLFF TGTGCCAGCAATGGGGACACCTATGAAAAACTGTTTTTT
NA NA TRBJ2-7 TRBV19 CASSVGTGVLAGNEQYF TGTGCCAGTAGTGTCGGGACAGGGGTCCTAGCGGGAAATGAGCAGTACTTC
NA NA TRBJ1-5 TRBV6-5 CASSYRGPQHF TGTGCCAGCAGTTACCGAGGACCCCAGCATTTT
NA TRBD2 TRBJ2-1 TRBV19 CASSITGLAGAVQFF TGTGCCAGTAGTATTACAGGACTAGCGGGCGCTGTGCAGTTCTTC
NA NA TRBJ2-7 TRBV28 CASSKPGLPYEQYF TGTGCCAGCAGTAAACCGGGACTCCCCTACGAGCAGTACTTC
NA NA TRBJ2-5 TRBV30 CAWRGPPGEQYF TGTGCCTGGAGAGGGCCCCCGGGGGAGCAGTACTTC
NA NA TRBJ1-5 TRBV6-5 CASSTEGGNQPQHF TGTGCCAGCAGTACGGAAGGAGGCAATCAGCCCCAGCATTTT
NA NA TRBJ2-3 TRBV5-1 CASSPLGGDTQYF TGCGCCAGCAGCCCGCTAGGTGGAGATACGCAGTATTTT
NA NA TRBJ1-2 TRBV18 CASSLLPGAKVPGYTF TGTGCCAGCTCACTCCTACCGGGAGCTAAGGTTCCTGGCTACACCTTC
NA TRBD2 TRBJ2-7 TRBV10-3 CAISEAPGLAGVGSYEQYF TGTGCCATCAGTGAGGCTCCGGGACTAGCGGGAGTGGGCTCCTACGAGCAGTACTTC
NA NA TRBJ1-1 TRBV10-3 CAISESSTGDTELGILMVVSEAFF TGTGCCATCAGTGAGTCGTCGACAGGCGACACTGAACTTGGTATTCTTATGGTTGTATCTGAAGCTTTCTTT
NA NA TRBJ2-7 TRBV7-9 CASSLNRDYEQYF TGTGCCAGCAGCCTCAACCGGGACTACGAGCAGTACTTC
NA TRBD2 TRBJ2-1 TRBV7-3 CASSRTGTSDNEQFF TGTGCCAGCAGCCGAACCGGGACTAGTGACAATGAGCAGTTCTTC
NA NA TRBJ2-2 TRBV30 CAWSATRTDVAGELFF TGTGCCTGGAGTGCAACACGCACGGACGTGGCCGGGGAGCTGTTTTTT
NA NA TRBJ2-6 TRBV9 CASSVGPMASSGANVLTF TGTGCCAGCAGCGTAGGGCCCATGGCCAGCTCTGGGGCCAACGTCCTGACTTTC
NA NA TRBJ2-5 TRBV5-1 CASSPGSHGETQYF TGCGCCAGCAGCCCTGGTTCCCACGGGGAGACCCAGTACTTC
NA TRBD2 TRBJ2-7 TRBV19 CASSVRPSGSSYEQYF TGTGCCAGTAGTGTCCGACCTAGCGGGAGCTCCTACGAGCAGTACTTC
NA NA TRBJ1-2 TRBV28 CASRDGANYGYTF TGTGCCAGCAGGGACGGAGCTAACTATGGCTACACCTTC
NA NA TRBJ2-7 TRBV5-1 CASSSPYSYEQYF TGCGCCAGCAGCTCGCCATACTCCTACGAGCAGTACTTC
NA NA TRBJ2-1 TRBV21-1 CASNETPGGGPLYNEQFF TGTGCCAGCAACGAAACTCCCGGGGGAGGGCCCCTCTACAATGAGCAGTTCTTC
NA NA TRBJ2-5 TRBV19 CASINGRTDPQETQYF TGTGCCAGTATTAATGGTAGAACAGACCCTCAAGAGACCCAGTACTTC
NA NA TRBJ2-2 TRBV7-2 CASSLRGRTNTGELFF TGTGCCAGCAGCCTGAGGGGACGGACGAACACCGGGGAGCTGTTTTTT
once NA TRBJ1-1 TRBV12-5 CASGPSGVATEAFF TGTGCTAGTGGGCCATCGGGGGTTGCGACTGAAGCTTTCTTT
NA NA TRBJ2-7 TRBV2 CASSGGSFRAEQYF TGTGCCAGCAGTGGCGGCAGCTTTAGGGCCGAGCAGTACTTC
once TRBD2 TRBJ2-7 TRBV11-3 CASSPGLADSYEQYF TGTGCCAGCAGTCCGGGACTAGCGGACTCCTACGAGCAGTACTTC
NA NA TRBJ1-5 TRBV28 CASSFKGWDGSNQPQHF TGTGCCAGCAGTTTTAAAGGATGGGACGGTAGCAATCAGCCCCAGCATTTT
NA TRBD1 TRBJ2-7 TRBV6-1 CASSESGTGRSGQYF TGTGCCAGCAGTGAGTCCGGGACAGGTCGTAGTGGGCAGTACTTC
NA NA TRBJ2-7 TRBV6-1 CASSEGVELFRPRYEQYF TGTGCCAGCAGTGAAGGTGTTGAACTTTTCCGGCCAAGGTACGAGCAGTACTTC
NA TRBD1 TRBJ2-4 TRBV2 CASVGQSVAKNIQYF TGTGCCAGCGTGGGACAGTCCGTAGCCAAAAACATTCAGTACTTC
NA NA TRBJ2-7 TRBV28 CASSLMGRWGGTLYEQYF TGTGCCAGCAGTTTAATGGGCCGCTGGGGGGGCACTCTATACGAGCAGTACTTC
NA NA TRBJ2-5 TRBV7-2 CASSLLRSQETQYF TGTGCCAGCAGCTTACTGCGATCTCAAGAGACCCAGTACTTC
NA TRBD2 TRBJ2-3 TRBV11-3 CASSQSGTTSTDTQYF TGTGCCAGCAGCCAGAGCGGGACCACTAGCACAGATACGCAGTATTTT
NA TRBD1 TRBJ1-2 TRBV5-6 CASSLGQGEAYGYTF TGTGCCAGCAGCTTGGGACAGGGTGAGGCCTATGGCTACACCTTC
NA NA TRBJ2-7 TRBV27 CASSSGYEQYF TGTGCCAGCAGTTCCGGCTACGAGCAGTACTTC
NA NA TRBJ1-1 TRBV4-1 CASSHPQQGRTEAFF TGCGCCAGCAGCCACCCACAACAGGGTCGGACTGAAGCTTTCTTT
NA TRBD2 TRBJ2-7 TRBV30 CAWSPEVVWREGRTYEQYF TGTGCCTGGAGCCCAGAGGTCGTTTGGCGGGAGGGCCGGACCTACGAGCAGTACTTC
NA TRBD2 TRBJ2-3 TRBV4-2 CASSRRLAGGPGDTQYF TGTGCCAGCAGCCGCAGACTAGCGGGAGGGCCGGGAGATACGCAGTATTTT
NA TRBD1 TRBJ2-3 TRBV5-1 CASSLDGQGGTDTQYF TGCGCCAGCAGCTTGGACGGACAGGGGGGCACAGATACGCAGTATTTT
NA NA TRBJ2-1 TRBV4-2 CASSQGKRSYNEQFF TGTGCCAGCAGCCAAGGCAAACGCTCCTACAATGAGCAGTTCTTC
NA NA TRBJ1-2 TRBV30 CAWTRGGGYGYTF TGTGCCTGGACCCGGGGCGGCGGCTATGGCTACACCTTC
NA TRBD1 TRBJ2-7 TRBV9 CASSVRDSPYEQYF TGTGCCAGCAGCGTCCGGGACAGCCCCTACGAGCAGTACTTC
NA NA TRBJ1-2 TRBV2 CASSVDRNYGYTF TGTGCCAGCAGTGTGGACAGAAACTATGGCTACACCTTC